This section outlines one T cell receptor (beta chain) sequence together with its context. The data belong to a study of blood T cell repertoires in COVID-19. The repertoire was sequenced with immunoSEQ multiplex PCR; TCRdb's copy has only in-frame clones and lacks some. The sample includes some 78,000 clones, 86% of them seen just once. The V gene's germline CDR1 is SGHVS and CDR2 FQNEAQ. The CDR3 extends over 16 amino acids. Trimming took 1 base from V and 1 from J, leaving 11 bases between them. The sequencing sample was made of peripheral blood. This chain links TRBV7-8 with TRBJ1-3, with D perhaps TRBD1 (5 bases). The TCR sequence derives from a man aged 50 to 60 with active or convalescent COVID-19. CDR3 DNA sequence: TGTGCCAGCAGCTTAGGGACCGGGACTTCTGGAAACACCATATATTTT. The encoded protein is CASSLGTGTSGNTIYF.